The sequence of this T cell receptor (beta chain) was determined in a study of identical twins. General study points: With monozygotic twins, out-of-frame TCR alpha sharing exceeded what models estimated. Findings depended on cross-sectional statistics rather than tracking the same donors.

Germline V lookup: CDR1 MNHEY, CDR2 SVGAGI. Trimming removed 7 bases from V and 5 bases from J; junction bases left unmatched: 9. The CDR3 extends over 15 amino acids. Template switching added a universal primer site, and cDNA bore unique molecular identifiers. TCRdb passed the 5' RACE reads through MiXCR, listing each CDR3 protein once. The top ten hold approximately 7.5% of the sample, which has hundreds of thousands of distinct CDR3 sequences, roughly 12% seen once. For this clonotype: What it binds is unknown.

In addition, the sample was reused for a study of yellow fever vaccine responses in identical twins. That publication notes: Twins' vaccine T cell responses reportedly seemed partly convergent and partly personalized.

The sequenced material came from CD8+ T cells sorted from blood. The chain has TRBV6-5 and TRBJ2-5, with 11 bases that match TRBD2. The receptor was derived from a young woman in good health. CDR3 residues: CASKLAGGRSETQYF. Written as DNA, the CDR3 is TGTGCCAGCAAGTTAGCGGGGGGGCGTAGTGAGACCCAGTACTTC.